These T cell receptor beta chains were read from a single sample in a study of T cell changes during pregnancy in multiple sclerosis. Libraries were prepared by immunoSEQ multiplex PCR; TCRdb keeps only in-frame clonotypes and omits some of them. Counted here are over 50,000 clones, approximately 90% occurring once; the ten biggest clones make up approximately 5%. The sequencing sample was made of peripheral blood from another person, used as feeder cells. These receptors were obtained from a human donor whose cells served as feeder cells for cultures in a pregnancy study. Each CDR3 is given with its conserved first and last residue. For some rows the clone size is stated as once, few or many, or as a class when expanded; others skip it.

size: NA
V: TRBV7-9
CDR3: CASSLVYRDEQYF

size: NA
V: TRBV5-1
CDR3: CASSAAQVGNTEAFF

size: few
V: TRBV5-6
CDR3: CASSPGGTFQNSYNEQFF

size: NA
V: TRBV28
CDR3: CASSSLTGGREKLFF

size: NA
V: TRBV29-1
CDR3: CSASSGTGVREAFF

size: NA
V: TRBV5-5
CDR3: CASSLARVETQYF

size: NA
V: TRBV6-6
CDR3: CASTPTLERGYTF

size: NA
V: TRBV6-5
CDR3: CASSYDRDTQYF

size: few
V: TRBV15
CDR3: CATDQGSSNEQFF

size: once
V: TRBV6-5
CDR3: CASGTGRQGKKTQYF

size: NA
V: TRBV4-1
CDR3: CASSILGDSNTEAFF

size: NA
V: TRBV7-8
CDR3: CASSLAGLAGKIGELFF

size: NA
V: TRBV5-1
CDR3: CASSLVPGNEQFF

size: once
V: TRBV30
CDR3: CAWSPGVLEQFF

size: NA
V: TRBV9
CDR3: CASSPSDRDINYGYTF

size: NA
V: TRBV19
CDR3: CASSIGLNYGYTF

size: NA
V: TRBV19
CDR3: CASESRPGSGNTIYF

size: once
V: TRBV18
CDR3: CASSPGTANYGYTF

size: NA
V: TRBV30
CDR3: CAWSVKEGTENTEAFF

size: NA
V: TRBV29-1
CDR3: CSAGEVGGTWEQYF

size: NA
V: TRBV28
CDR3: CASSPFRTGAKETQYF

size: NA
V: TRBV7-9
CDR3: CASSLVSANGYTF

size: NA
V: TRBV15
CDR3: CATSRTGTGNSPLHF

size: NA
V: TRBV6-1
CDR3: CASRLTGGEQYF

size: NA
V: TRBV7-6
CDR3: CASSLQTSGRPPDTQYF

size: NA
V: TRBV18
CDR3: CASSPNTDTQYF

size: NA
V: TRBV5-1
CDR3: CASSPVVDNEKLFF

size: NA
V: TRBV6-6
CDR3: CASRPDPTDTQYF

size: once
V: TRBV7-9
CDR3: CASSPPLADTDTQYF

size: NA
V: TRBV2
CDR3: CASSVNRRTLGTEAFF

size: NA
V: TRBV19
CDR3: CASSIAGVSETQYF

size: NA
V: TRBV5-1
CDR3: CASSLETGPYEQYF

size: NA
V: TRBV5-4
CDR3: CASSFGTGGFNEQFF

size: NA
V: TRBV5-5
CDR3: CASYFGAVGNTIYF

size: NA
V: TRBV7-2
CDR3: CASSLAGTGGQETQYF

size: once
V: TRBV5-1
CDR3: CASSWDTEETQYF

size: once
V: TRBV2
CDR3: CASIIRGGSWSSYEQYF

size: NA
V: TRBV5-4
CDR3: CASSLFGTSYGYTF

size: NA
V: TRBV6-5
CDR3: CASSFTRQATEAFF

size: NA
V: TRBV6-4
CDR3: CASSFGTSGDNEQFF

size: NA
V: TRBV19
CDR3: CASSMRFSPLHF

size: NA
V: TRBV9
CDR3: CASSVSPLPNEQFF

size: NA
V: TRBV2
CDR3: CASSPRLDPNSPLHF

size: NA
V: TRBV4-2
CDR3: CASSQDGRLVNEQFF

size: NA
V: TRBV30
CDR3: CAWRFGGAGSTEAFF